These 28 T cell receptor beta chains were sequenced from one sample in a study of blood T cells in healthy people across ages (dated by TCRdb to between 2014 and 2016). Library prep was done by 5' RACE. The instrument given in TCRdb is Illumina HiSeq 2500. A second PCR of roughly 6 to 12 cycles was run with a J-beta primer mix and a sample-barcoded 5' primer. TCRdb trimmed public reads at Q25 via fastp, called clones via MiXCR and kept in-frame beta chains. Under each unique CDR3 protein, matching rows form one entry showing the most common genes and DNA. Recorded for this sample are 800,000 to 900,000 distinct CDR3 sequences; around 62% of them occurred a single time. Around 30% of the sample rests with the top ten. Sequencing input: blood. The receptors were gathered from a man aged 25 to 40 in good health.

The chain couples TRBV3-1 to TRBJ2-3, with D unclear. The CDR3 has 13 residues. Germline V gives CDR1 LGHDT, CDR2 YNNKEL (reference sequence). Trimming took off 1 base at V and 10 bases at J, with 12 bases between the two ends. The CDR3 loop reads CASSQVSPGAQYF. CDR3 coding DNA: TGTGCCAGCAGCCAAGTATCTCCTGGGGCGCAGTATTTT.

V is TRBV13 and J is TRBJ2-5, with D possibly TRBD1 on 5 matching bases. The V end was cut by 5 bases, the J end by 4 bases, with 8 bases between. CDR1 and CDR2 from the germline V gene are PRHDT and FYEKMQ (reference sequence). The CDR3 length is 12 residues. The CDR3 loop is CASSPGLETQYF. CDR3 in DNA: TGTGCCAGCAGCCCAGGGTTAGAGACCCAGTACTTC.

The chain employs TRBV5-1 and TRBJ2-1, with TRBD2 identical over 10 bases. The CDR3 is 17 amino acids. Germline loops: CDR1 SGHRS, CDR2 YFSETQ. With 1 base clipped from V and 0 bases from J, the junction kept 4 bases outside the gene matches. CDR3 amino acids: CASSLLAGANSYNEQFF. CDR3 in DNA: TGCGCCAGCAGCTTGCTAGCGGGGGCTAACTCCTACAATGAGCAGTTCTTC.

This clonotype was observed many times. The genes are TRBV20-1 and TRBJ2-5, with D perhaps TRBD2 (6 bases). Germline V gene lookup returns CDR1 DFQATT and CDR2 SNEGSKA (reference sequence). The V and J ends lost 1 base and 5 bases respectively, with 14 bases between them. The length of the CDR3 is 14 residues. This CDR3 is CSARAQLATETQYF. The CDR3 nucleotides are TGCAGTGCTAGAGCCCAACTAGCCACGGAGACCCAGTACTTC.

This clonotype has only a few counts. The chain recombines TRBV28 with TRBJ2-7; 9 nucleotides line up with TRBD1. V lost 5 bases and J lost 3; bases outside the gene matches: 8. Germline CDR1 MDHEN, CDR2 SYDVKM. The CDR3 consists of 15 residues. The CDR3 spells CASSPGTGPFYEQYF. Here the CDR3 DNA reads TGTGCCAGCAGTCCTGGGACAGGGCCTTTCTACGAGCAGTACTTC.

V and J are TRBV5-1 and TRBJ2-2; D remains ambiguous. The germline V and J ends were trimmed by 4 bases and 7 bases, with 8 bases remaining between them. Germline CDR1 and CDR2: SGHRS and YFSETQ. CDR3 size: 12 residues. The CDR3 protein is CASSTDSGELFF. For the CDR3, the DNA is TGCGCCAGCAGCACCGATAGCGGGGAGCTGTTTTTT.

The chain has TRBV12-3 or TRBV12-4 and TRBJ2-1, with 8 bases aligning to TRBD1. This CDR3 is 14 amino acids long. Trimming cost V 10 bases and J 4 bases; bases outside gene matches: 9. The CDR3 nucleotides are TGTGCCACCAGGGTGGGACAGGAGTACAATGAGCAGTTCTTC. It specifies CATRVGQEYNEQFF.

This clonotype was seen at least ten times. This chain uses TRBV9 with TRBJ2-2, with no clear D. With 2 bases removed from V and 6 bases from J, the gap between germline ends came to 14 bases. The CDR3 consists of 15 residues. Per germline, CDR1 SGDLS and CDR2 YYNGEE. This chain's CDR3 is CASSVEDHLAGELFF. The CDR3 DNA sequence: TGTGCCAGCAGCGTCGAGGACCATCTGGCCGGGGAGCTGTTTTTT.

The chain links TRBV20-1 to TRBJ2-3; D is possibly TRBD2 (5 bases). Trimming stripped 1 base from V and 0 bases from J, with 11 bases between. Germline V lookup: CDR1 DFQATT, CDR2 SNEGSKA (reference sequence). The CDR3 has 15 residues. For the CDR3, the DNA is TGCAGTGCTAGAGGGAGGCTCCAAAGCACAGATACGCAGTATTTT. Amino acid sequence: CSARGRLQSTDTQYF.

The J gene is TRBJ2-7, the V gene TRBV6-1; 7 positions match TRBD1. The J segment lost 0 bases and the V segment lost 6 bases, leaving 11 bases of the junction unmatched. In germline, CDR1 is MNHNS, CDR2 SASEGT. There are 16 residues in the CDR3. The CDR3 DNA is TGTGCCAGCAGCCTCTCGGCCGGGACAGCCTCCTACGAGCAGTACTTC. Protein product: CASSLSAGTASYEQYF.

In nucleotides, the CDR3 is TGCAGCGTTGTTCGCGGACAGAGCTCCTACAATGAGCAGTTCTTC. Residues: CSVVRGQSSYNEQFF. The chain uses TRBV29-1 and TRBJ2-1; D might be TRBD1 (6 bases). The ends were cut back, 4 bases at V and 0 bases at J, with 13 bases in the middle. CDR3 length equals 15 residues. CDR1 is SQVTM, CDR2 ANQGSEA, per germline.

The J gene is TRBJ1-2, the V gene TRBV9; D remains ambiguous. Per the germline V gene, CDR1 is SGDLS and CDR2 is YYNGEE. This CDR3 spans 14 amino acids. V dropped 5 bases and J dropped 0 bases, with 11 bases sitting between them. The CDR3 protein is CASSHPASNYGYTF. CDR3 nucleotide sequence: TGTGCCAGCAGTCATCCGGCGTCTAACTATGGCTACACCTTC.

This clonotype was seen only a few times. The chain's CDR3 is CASSSRDYTTDTQYF. The DNA for the CDR3 is TGTGCCAGCAGCTCCAGGGACTATACGACAGATACGCAGTATTTT. This chain links TRBV7-2 with TRBJ2-3; 7 nucleotides match TRBD2. This CDR3 contains 15 residues. Looked up from germline, CDR1 is SGHTA and CDR2 is FQGNSA. The V segment lost 4 bases and the J segment 3 bases; nucleotides outside the gene matches: 7.

This chain uses TRBV29-1 with TRBJ2-3; unclear D gene. Per the germline V gene, CDR1 is SQVTM and CDR2 is ANQGSEA. The germline V and J ends were trimmed by 6 bases and 3 bases, with 16 bases remaining between them. CDR3 length equals 14 residues. The CDR3 bases are TGCAGCGTCGATGTCGTGGTAGGGACAGATACGCAGTATTTT. Protein product: CSVDVVVGTDTQYF.

The chain recombines TRBV4-2 with TRBJ2-1; TRBD2 is a possible D gene (7 bases). The CDR3 contains 16 residues. V lost 0 bases and J lost 5, with 14 bases in between. The germline gives CDR1 LGHNA, CDR2 YNFKEQ. CDR3 nucleotide sequence: TGTGCCAGCAGCCAAGAGTCCGGGGGGCTCAACAATGAGCAGTTCTTC. Amino acids: CASSQESGGLNNEQFF.

This chain uses TRBV20-1 with TRBJ2-3; D possibly matches TRBD1 or TRBD2 (5 bases each). V was trimmed by 0 bases and J by 0 bases, leaving 16 bases between them. The CDR3 length is 17 residues. Germline lookup yields CDR1 DFQATT and CDR2 SNEGSKA (reference sequence). For the CDR3, the DNA is TGCAGTGCTAGAGAACCGGGACCCCTGCCAAGCACAGATACGCAGTATTTT. This translates into CSAREPGPLPSTDTQYF.

The CDR3, as DNA: TGCGCCAGCAGCTTGGAACCGGGACAGGGGGATGGCTACACCTTC. This codes for CASSLEPGQGDGYTF. The gene calls are TRBV5-1 and TRBJ1-2, with TRBD1 matching 11 bases. There are 15 residues in the CDR3. The germline V gene has CDR1 SGHRS and CDR2 YFSETQ. The ends lost 0 bases at V and 6 bases at J; junction bases unmatched: 4.

The chain couples TRBV5-1 to TRBJ2-1; 12 bases are shared with TRBD2. From germline, CDR1 is SGHRS and CDR2 YFSETQ. The CDR3 is 14 amino acids. Losses at the gene ends were 4 bases for V and 12 bases for J; bases not matched to a gene: 8. The CDR3 is CASSRETSGGPQFF. The CDR3 nucleotides read TGCGCCAGCAGCAGGGAGACTAGCGGGGGACCGCAGTTCTTC.

To note about this clonotype: An end of the junction does not agree with germline; a read error may underlie this. The chain links TRBV20-1 to TRBJ2-4; 9 bases match TRBD1. This CDR3 region has 14 residues. Germline CDR1 reads DFQATT; CDR2 reads SNEGSKA (reference sequence). This CDR3 reads CSARGPGTGLEQYF. CDR3 DNA sequence: TGCAGTGCCAGAGGCCCCGGGACAGGGCTTGAGCAGTACTTC.

This clonotype was detected a few times. The chain recombines TRBV20-1 with TRBJ1-5; D is possibly TRBD1 (5 bases). With 5 bases removed from V and 7 bases from J, the gap between germline ends came to 12 bases. The CDR3 runs to 12 residues. Germline V gene data show CDR1 as DFQATT and CDR2 as SNEGSKA (reference sequence). CDR3 bases: TGCAGTGCTGCAGGGTCTGGACAGCCCCAGCATTTT. This sequence encodes CSAAGSGQPQHF.

This clonotype was observed a handful of times. The chain uses TRBV7-2 and TRBJ1-4; tentative D call: TRBD1 (6 bases). Trimming pared 5 bases from V and 0 bases from J, leaving 10 bases between. Germline-derived CDR1 and CDR2 are SGHTA and FQGNSA. The CDR3 has 15 amino acids. The CDR3, as DNA: TGTGCCAGCAGCATCGGACAGACAACTAATGAAAAACTGTTTTTT. Translated, it gives CASSIGQTTNEKLFF.

As for this clonotype: A junction boundary mismatches the germline segment, possibly from a read error. The chain couples TRBV7-6 to TRBJ1-1, with D unclear. CDR1 SGHVS and CDR2 FNYEAQ come from the germline V gene. The CDR3 has 14 residues. For the CDR3, the DNA is TGTGTCAGCAGCTTAAAAGCAGGCTACACTGAAGCTTTCTTT. Its protein product is CVSSLKAGYTEAFF.

The table lists this clonotype with a few counts. The gene calls are TRBV7-9 and TRBJ2-3; TRBD1 aligns across 7 bases. This CDR3 has 14 residues. The V gene's germline CDR1 is SEHNR and CDR2 FQNEAQ (reference sequence). Trimming took 8 bases from V and 3 from J; bases not matched to a gene: 8. CDR3 nucleotide sequence: TGTGCCAGCTCGACTGGACAGGCAACAGATACGCAGTATTTT. This codes for CASSTGQATDTQYF.

The chain couples TRBV7-9 to TRBJ2-6, with TRBD1 matching over 7 bases. From germline, CDR1 is SEHNR and CDR2 FQNEAQ (reference sequence). V trimming: 5 bases; J trimming: 4 bases; junction bases outside the gene matches: 11. The CDR3 loop spans 17 amino acids. The CDR3 reads CASSPRRQGSGANVLTF. DNA of the CDR3: TGTGCCAGCAGCCCTAGACGACAGGGCTCGGGGGCCAACGTCCTGACTTTC.

CDR3 in DNA: TGTGCCAGCAGCTTATTAGGGGGCACTCGGGAGACCCAGTACTTC. As protein: CASSLLGGTRETQYF. The V and J genes are TRBV7-2 and TRBJ2-5; 7 nucleotides match TRBD1. Trimming removed 2 bases from V and 5 bases from J; junction bases left unmatched: 8. Looked up from germline, CDR1 is SGHTA and CDR2 is FQGNSA. The CDR3 covers 15 residues.

The chain joins TRBV25-1 to TRBJ2-5; 9 bases map to TRBD1. In germline, CDR1 is MGHDK, CDR2 SYGVNS. The CDR3 sequence is 16 residues long. V lost 10 bases and J lost 4; bases outside the gene matches: 16. The CDR3 reads CATLTVRDRDIETQYF. CDR3 in DNA: TGTGCCACCCTCACCGTTCGGGACAGGGACATAGAGACCCAGTACTTC.

V usage is TRBV7-9 and J usage is TRBJ2-7; 12 bases agree with TRBD2. Germline V gene sequence: CDR1 SEHNR, CDR2 FQNEAQ (reference sequence). The J segment lost 2 bases and the V segment lost 7 bases, leaving 6 bases of the junction unmatched. The CDR3 extends over 15 amino acids. The CDR3 here is CASNSTSGGPYEQYF. In DNA, the CDR3 is TGTGCCAGCAACTCAACTAGCGGGGGGCCCTACGAGCAGTACTTC.

The chain couples TRBV29-1 to TRBJ2-3, with D maybe TRBD1 (6 bases). Germline values: CDR1 SQVTM, CDR2 ANQGSEA. Trimming removed 6 bases at V and 2 bases at J, with 15 bases between. This CDR3 has 14 amino acids. The CDR3 spells CSVGDRISTDTQYF. The CDR3 coding sequence is TGCAGCGTAGGCGACAGGATCTCCACAGATACGCAGTATTTT.